Presented here are 20 T cell receptor beta chains from one specimen sequenced in a study of T cell responses to AZD1222 COVID-19 vaccine. Measured with immunoSEQ multiplex PCR; TCRdb has only the in-frame clones, and not every one. The sample includes about 160,000 clones, approximately 91% of them seen just once. The sample in question was peripheral blood, obtained on day 0 of AZD1222 vaccination. These receptors all come from an adult in good health.

The gene calls are TRBV4-3 and TRBJ2-1, with 11 bases that match TRBD2. The CDR3 totals 15 residues. CDR1 is LGHNA and CDR2 is YSLEER in the germline V gene. Unmatched junction bases numbered 3, after V lost 1 base and J lost 7 bases. CDR3 sequence: CASSQGSGRGNEQFF. CDR3 coding DNA: TGCGCCAGCAGCCAAGGTAGCGGGAGGGGGAATGAGCAGTTCTTC.

This rearrangement joins TRBV18 to TRBJ1-2; D perhaps matches TRBD1 (5 bases). Trimming pared 3 bases from V and 2 bases from J, leaving 28 bases between. Per germline, CDR1 KGHSH and CDR2 LQKENI. The CDR3 extends over 20 amino acids. The CDR3 region has the DNA TGTGCCAGCTCACCGCCGGGGACTCAGGGCGGACGACTAACCAACTATGGCTACACCTTC. Translated, it gives CASSPPGTQGGRLTNYGYTF.

The chain combines TRBV29-1 with TRBJ1-4; D is unclear. The CDR3 has 11 residues. Trimming removed 4 bases at V and 8 bases at J, with 8 bases between. CDR1 is SQVTM and CDR2 is ANQGSEA in the germline V gene. The CDR3 sequence: CSVGVGEKLFF. The CDR3 coding sequence is TGCAGCGTTGGGGTGGGGGAAAAACTGTTTTTT.

The gene calls are TRBV28 and TRBJ2-3; D call uncertain. V was shortened by 8 bases and J by 1 base, with 13 bases between the two germline ends. Germline V gene sequence: CDR1 MDHEN, CDR2 SYDVKM. The CDR3 runs 14 residues. The DNA of the CDR3 is TGTGCCAGCTCATTGGTTAGATGCACAGATACGCAGTATTTT. Residues: CASSLVRCTDTQYF.

The gene calls are TRBV6-2 or TRBV6-3 and TRBJ1-1; 9 nucleotides agree with TRBD1. There are 15 residues in the CDR3. Germline V gene lookup returns CDR1 MNHEY and CDR2 SVGEGT. The J segment lost 6 bases and the V segment lost 2 bases, leaving 7 bases of the junction unmatched. CDR3 coding DNA: TGTGCCAGCAGTTACGAAGGGACAGGGTCGTCTGAAGCTTTCTTT. It yields the protein CASSYEGTGSSEAFF.

Written as DNA, the CDR3 is TGTGCCACCAGCAGAGATTCTATGGGAACTGAAGCTTTCTTT. This sequence encodes CATSRDSMGTEAFF. The chain links TRBV15 to TRBJ1-1; no clear D. The V end was cut by 0 bases, the J end by 5 bases, with 10 bases between. The CDR3 covers 14 residues. CDR1 is LNHNV, CDR2 YYDKDF, per germline (reference sequence). Using reference TRBV15 and TRBJ1-1 for the parts outside the CDR3, the full variable domain is DAMVIQNPRYQVTQFGKPVTLSCSQTLNHNVMYWYQQKSSQAPKLLFHYYDKDFNNEADTPDNFQSRRPNTSFCFLDIRSPGLGDTAMYLCATSRDSMGTEAFFGQGTRLTVV.

The chain employs TRBV24-1 and TRBJ1-1; 7 positions agree with TRBD1. This CDR3 is built from 15 residues. Looked up from germline, CDR1 is KGHDR and CDR2 is SFDVKD. With V trimmed by 2 bases and J by 6 bases, 8 bases remained unmatched. The CDR3 DNA sequence: TGTGCCACCAGTGATTCAGGGAAGGGGGCCTCTGAAGCTTTCTTT. It translates to CATSDSGKGASEAFF.

The CDR3 region is CASSVSPVGTPNTEAFF. CDR3 bases: TGTGCCAGCAGTGTCTCCCCCGTGGGGACCCCGAACACTGAAGCTTTCTTT. The chain carries TRBV6-1 and TRBJ1-1, with a possible D match to TRBD1 (5 bases). The V end lost 4 bases, the J end lost 1 base, and 19 bases lay between the germline ends. Per germline, CDR1 MNHNS and CDR2 SASEGT. This CDR3 spans 17 amino acids.

This clone showed up just once. V and J are TRBV5-4 and TRBJ2-7; 7 nucleotides agree with TRBD2. Germline assignment: CDR1 SGHNT and CDR2 YYREEE (reference sequence). Unmatched junction bases numbered 9, after V lost 3 bases and J lost 0 bases. This CDR3 is built from 16 residues. CDR3 loop: CASSYRAPSGSYEQYF. The CDR3, as DNA: TGTGCCAGCAGCTACCGTGCCCCTAGCGGCTCCTACGAGCAGTACTTC. The full variable domain, its missing parts supplied by reference TRBV5-4 and TRBJ2-7, is ETGVTQSPTHLIKTRGQQVTLRCSSQSGHNTVSWYQQALGQGPQFIFQYYREEENGRGNFPPRFSGLQFPNYSSELNVNALELDDSALYLCASSYRAPSGSYEQYFGPGTRLTVT.

Only a few counts were recorded for this clone. CDR3 sequence: CASSLSTTRGTEAFF. CDR3 DNA: TGTGCCAGCAGCTTGTCAACAACAAGGGGCACTGAAGCTTTCTTT. V and J are TRBV5-4 and TRBJ1-1; a possible D gene is TRBD1 (5 bases). The CDR3 consists of 15 residues. Trimming cost V 1 base and J 4 bases, with 14 bases left between them. Germline V gene data show CDR1 as SGHNT and CDR2 as YYREEE (reference sequence).

The V call is TRBV19, the J call TRBJ1-6, with 10 bases matching TRBD1. Germline V gives CDR1 LNHDA, CDR2 SQIVND (reference sequence). CDR3 size: 15 residues. V lost 2 bases to trimming and J lost 10 bases; unmatched junction nucleotides: 5. In DNA, the CDR3 is TGTGCCAGTAGTATATCGGGACAGGGGAACTCACCCCTCCACTTT. Amino acids: CASSISGQGNSPLHF.

The V gene is TRBV2, the J gene TRBJ2-1; 11 bases are shared with TRBD1. CDR1 and CDR2 from the germline V gene are SNHLY and FYNNEI. With 3 bases clipped from V and 6 bases from J, the junction kept 4 bases outside the gene matches. The CDR3 consists of 15 residues. CDR3 in DNA: TGTGCCAGCAGTGACGGACAGGGGGCTCTCAATGAGCAGTTCTTC. As protein: CASSDGQGALNEQFF.

In regard to this clone: A much larger clonotype is one base distant, so this may be a read error. The chain employs TRBV5-4 and TRBJ1-1, with D hard to call. CDR3 length: 11 amino acids. Looked up from germline, CDR1 is SGHNT and CDR2 is YYREEE (reference sequence). The V gene lost 4 bases and the J gene lost 3 bases, with 4 bases spanning the gap. CDR3 amino acids: CASSQDTEAFF. The DNA for the CDR3 is TGTGCCAGCAGCCAGGACACTGAAGCTTTCTTT.

The chain couples TRBV6-2 or TRBV6-3 to TRBJ2-3; the match to TRBD2 covers 8 bases. Germline assignment: CDR1 MNHEY and CDR2 SVGEGT. The J segment lost 1 base and the V segment lost 0 bases, leaving 12 bases of the junction unmatched. There are 19 residues in the CDR3. CDR3 in amino acids: CASSYSGAGALIRTDTQYF. CDR3 sequence (DNA): TGTGCCAGCAGTTACTCGGGAGCGGGGGCTTTAATACGCACAGATACGCAGTATTTT.

The CDR3 DNA is TGCAGTGCGAATCCAATGGGGCCCCAGCATTTT. Its translation: CSANPMGPQHF. This rearrangement joins TRBV20-1 to TRBJ1-5; D gene unclear. The germline CDR1 and CDR2 sequences are DFQATT and SNEGSKA (reference sequence). V lost 6 bases to trimming and J lost 9 bases, with 12 bases between them. The CDR3 length is 11 residues.

J is TRBJ1-1 and V is TRBV5-8; 9 nucleotides agree with TRBD1. Trimming took 2 bases from V and 4 from J; bases not matched to a gene: 12. The germline gives CDR1 SGHTS, CDR2 YDEGEE. The CDR3 runs 17 residues. For the CDR3, the DNA is TGTGCCAGCAGCTTCCTGGGACAGGGAAGGGATAGCACTGAAGCTTTCTTT. Protein sequence: CASSFLGQGRDSTEAFF.

This clone is a singleton in its sample. The chain combines TRBV30 with TRBJ1-4, with no clear D. This CDR3 spans 14 amino acids. Trimming took 0 bases from V and 3 from J, leaving 8 bases between them. The germline V gene has CDR1 GTSNPN and CDR2 SVGIG (reference sequence). The CDR3 protein is CAWSVSGPNEKLFF. As DNA, the CDR3 is TGTGCCTGGAGTGTGTCCGGGCCTAATGAAAAACTGTTTTTT. The full variable domain, with the rest looked up from reference TRBV30 and TRBJ1-4, is SQTIHQWPATLVQPVGSPLSLECTVEGTSNPNLYWYRQAAGRGLQLLFYSVGIGQISSEVPQNLSASRPQDRQFILSSKKLLLSDSGFYLCAWSVSGPNEKLFFGSGTQLSVL.

This rearrangement joins TRBV5-5 to TRBJ1-6; no clear D. The CDR3 spans 16 residues. Per germline, CDR1 SGHKS and CDR2 YYEKEE (reference sequence). Trimming shortened V by 3 bases and J by 6 bases, and 16 bases separated the two germline ends. The CDR3 DNA sequence: TGTGCCAGCAGCTCGGTCCGGCCGCAGTCTAATTCACCCCTCCACTTT. Translation gives CASSSVRPQSNSPLHF.

The V call is TRBV7-9, the J call TRBJ2-2; D is possibly TRBD1 or TRBD2 (6 bases each). Germline-derived CDR1 and CDR2 are SEHNR and FQNEAQ (reference sequence). The CDR3 is 17 amino acids. Trimming cost V 3 bases and J 4 bases, with 18 bases left between them. CDR3 coding DNA: TGTGCCAGCAGCTTGGGGCCTGGGGGGCGCGTCACCGGGGAGCTGTTTTTT. Its protein is CASSLGPGGRVTGELFF.

The chain joins TRBV19 to TRBJ2-3, with D possibly TRBD1 on 5 matching bases. Between the trimmed V and J ends, which lost 5 bases and 0 bases, there was a span of 15 bases. Germline V gene data show CDR1 as LNHDA and CDR2 as SQIVND (reference sequence). There are 16 residues in the CDR3. This CDR3 reads CASSLTPGLSTDTQYF. CDR3 sequence (DNA): TGTGCCAGTAGTCTCACCCCAGGGCTCAGCACAGATACGCAGTATTTT.